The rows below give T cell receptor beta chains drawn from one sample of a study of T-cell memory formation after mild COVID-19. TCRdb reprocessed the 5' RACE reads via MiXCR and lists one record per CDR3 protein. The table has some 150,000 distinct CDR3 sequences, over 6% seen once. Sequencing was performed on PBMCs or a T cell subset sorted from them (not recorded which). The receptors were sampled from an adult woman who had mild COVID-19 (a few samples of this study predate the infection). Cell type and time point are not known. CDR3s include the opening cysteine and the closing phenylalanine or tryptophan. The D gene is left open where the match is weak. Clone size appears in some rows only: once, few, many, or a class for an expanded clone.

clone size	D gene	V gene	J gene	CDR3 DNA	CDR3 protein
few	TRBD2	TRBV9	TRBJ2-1	TGTGCCAGCAGCGAATACGGCGGGAGGTCGGATGTTGAGCAGTTCTTC	CASSEYGGRSDVEQFF
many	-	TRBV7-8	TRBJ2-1	TGTGCCAGCAGCTCTCCCCTTGGTTCCTACAATGAGCAGTTCTTC	CASSSPLGSYNEQFF
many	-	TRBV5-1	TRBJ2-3	TGCGCCAGCAGCTTGGCCCTCGGGAGTGCAGATACGCAGTATTTT	CASSLALGSADTQYF
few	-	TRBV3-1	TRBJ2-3	TGTGCCAGCAGCCAAGCCGGGTTTTCGCAGTATTTT	CASSQAGFSQYF
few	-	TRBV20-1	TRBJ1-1	TGCAGTGCTAGGGAACCGGGCCTCGAAGCTTTCTTT	CSAREPGLEAFF
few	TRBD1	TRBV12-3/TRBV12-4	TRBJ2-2	TGTGCCAGCAGTCGGGACAGGTCGTACACCGGGGAGCTGTTTTTT	CASSRDRSYTGELFF
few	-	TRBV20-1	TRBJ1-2	TGCAGTGCTAGTCACGGGATAAACTATGGCTACACCTTC	CSASHGINYGYTF
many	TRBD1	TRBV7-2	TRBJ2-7	TGTGCCAGCAGCCAAGACAGGGGAGAGGACGAGCAGTACTTC	CASSQDRGEDEQYF
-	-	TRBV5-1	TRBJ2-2	TGCGCCAGCAGCTTGGATGCATCCGCGAACACCGGGGAGCTGTTTTTT	CASSLDASANTGELFF
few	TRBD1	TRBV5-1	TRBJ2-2	TGCGCCAGCAGCCACACAGGGGGCAGTGACACCGGGGAGCTGTTTTTT	CASSHTGGSDTGELFF
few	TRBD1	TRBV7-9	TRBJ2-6	TGTGCCAGCACGCCCGGGACAGCCAGAGTTAAGGGCTCTGGGGCCAACGTCCTGACTTTC	CASTPGTARVKGSGANVLTF
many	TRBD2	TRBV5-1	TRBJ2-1	TGCGCCAGCAGCTTGGTGGGGGGGTCCTACAATGAGCAGTTCTTC	CASSLVGGSYNEQFF
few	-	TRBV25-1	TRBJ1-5	TGTGCCAGCAGAGAAACAGGATCTAATCAGCCCCAGCATTTT	CASRETGSNQPQHF
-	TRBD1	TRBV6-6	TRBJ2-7	TGTGCCAGCAGTCCTGCAGGGACAGGGATCAACGAGCAGTACTTC	CASSPAGTGINEQYF
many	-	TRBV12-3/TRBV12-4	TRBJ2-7	TGTGCCAGCAGTAGTTATGGGCGGGGTGAAGCCTACGAGCAGTACTTC	CASSSYGRGEAYEQYF
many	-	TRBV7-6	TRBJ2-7	TGTGCCAGCAGCCTCCTTTTCGGGGACCCCTACGAGCAGTACTTC	CASSLLFGDPYEQYF
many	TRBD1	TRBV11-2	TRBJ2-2	TGTGCCAGCAGCCGACAGGGGCGAGCGAACACCGGGGAGCTGTTTTTT	CASSRQGRANTGELFF
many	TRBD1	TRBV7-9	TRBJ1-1	TGTGCCAGCAGCTTTGAGGGGCCTCCCCAGGGGGAGAACACTGAAGCTTTCTTT	CASSFEGPPQGENTEAFF
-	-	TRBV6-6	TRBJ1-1	TGTGCCAGCAGTACCGCGGATACTGAAGCTTTCTTT	CASSTADTEAFF
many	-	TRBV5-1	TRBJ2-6	TGCGCCAGCAGCTTGGAAGGGGCCGGGGCCAACGTCCTGACTTTC	CASSLEGAGANVLTF
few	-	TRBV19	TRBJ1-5	TGTGCCAGTAGTATTTCGACATCCGTAAATCAGCCCCAGCATTTT	CASSISTSVNQPQHF
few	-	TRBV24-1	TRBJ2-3	TGTGCCACCGATGACCGGACCACAGATACGCAGTATTTT	CATDDRTTDTQYF
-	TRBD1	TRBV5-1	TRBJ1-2	TGCGCCACCACCGCCGACAGGGGCTATGGCTACACCTTC	CATTADRGYGYTF
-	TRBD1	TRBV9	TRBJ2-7	TGTGCCAGCAGCCCGCATTCCTCCGGGACAGGTGGGGCCTACGAGCAGTACTTC	CASSPHSSGTGGAYEQYF
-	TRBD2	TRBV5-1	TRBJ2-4	TGCGCCAGCAGCTTGGAGGGACTAGCGGGAGGTAACATTCAGTACTTC	CASSLEGLAGGNIQYF
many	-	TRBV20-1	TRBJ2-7	TGCAGTGCTAGACAGGGAATCTCCTACGAGCAGTACTTC	CSARQGISYEQYF
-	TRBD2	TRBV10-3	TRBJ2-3	TGTGCCATCAGTGAGAGCGGGAATACGCAGTATTTT	CAISESGNTQYF
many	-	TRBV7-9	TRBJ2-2	TGTGCCAGCAGCCCGGACACAAGGACCGGGGAGCTGTTTTTT	CASSPDTRTGELFF
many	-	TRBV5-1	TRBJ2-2	TGCGCCAGCAGCTTATCCGGGGACACCGGGGAGCTGTTTTTT	CASSLSGDTGELFF
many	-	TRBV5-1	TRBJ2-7	TGCGCCAGCAGCTTGCTGCAAGGGTTCTACGAGCAGTACTTC	CASSLLQGFYEQYF
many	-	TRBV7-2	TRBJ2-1	TGTGCCAGCATCTTGGGCAGCCATGGGTACAATGAGCAGTTCTTC	CASILGSHGYNEQFF
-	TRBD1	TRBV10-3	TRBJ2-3	TGTGCCATCAGGCCGACAGGGGGCCTCACAGATACGCAGTATTTT	CAIRPTGGLTDTQYF
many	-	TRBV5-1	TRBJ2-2	TGCGCCAGCAGCTTGCCCATAGCCGGGGAGCTGTTTTTT	CASSLPIAGELFF
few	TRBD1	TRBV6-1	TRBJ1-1	TGTGCCAGCAGGGACAGGGGAGATGAAGCTTTCTTT	CASRDRGDEAFF
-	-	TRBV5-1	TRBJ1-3	TGCGCCAGCAGCTTAAGGGCCAACTCTGGAAACACCATATATTTT	CASSLRANSGNTIYF
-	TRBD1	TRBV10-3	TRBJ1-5	TGTGCCATCAGTGCGGGGGGACAGCGCAATCAGCCCCAGCATTTT	CAISAGGQRNQPQHF
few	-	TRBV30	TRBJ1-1	TGTGCCTGGAGTCTATGGACTGAAGCTTTCTTT	CAWSLWTEAFF
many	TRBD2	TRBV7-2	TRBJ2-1	TGTGCCAGCAGCTCCGGGACTAGCGTTGAGCAGTTCTTC	CASSSGTSVEQFF
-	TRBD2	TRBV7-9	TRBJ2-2	TGTGCCAGCAGCCCTAGCGGAGGCCGGGAGCTGTTTTTT	CASSPSGGRELFF
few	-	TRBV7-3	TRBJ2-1	TGTGCCAGCAGCTTAACGTTGGTTGCAGAGCAGTTCTTC	CASSLTLVAEQFF
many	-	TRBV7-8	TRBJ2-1	TGTGCCAGCAGCTTAATGTGGGCCCTCAATGAGCAGTTCTTC	CASSLMWALNEQFF
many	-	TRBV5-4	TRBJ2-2	TGTGCCAGCAGCTTTTCAGGGGCCACCGGGGAGCTGTTTTTT	CASSFSGATGELFF
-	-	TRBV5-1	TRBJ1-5	TGCGCCAGCAGATTACCCCGGGACTTGGAACAGCCCCAGCATTTT	CASRLPRDLEQPQHF
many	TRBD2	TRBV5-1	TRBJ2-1	TGCGCCAGCAGACCTGGGACTAGCGGGCCCTCCTACAATGAGCAGTTCTTC	CASRPGTSGPSYNEQFF
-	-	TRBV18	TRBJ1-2	TGTGCCAGCTCACCAGGCCTTAACTATGGCTACACCTTC	CASSPGLNYGYTF
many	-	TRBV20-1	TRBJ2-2	TGCAGTGCTAGTGGGGGACCGAACACCGGGGAGCTGTTTTTT	CSASGGPNTGELFF